This TCR beta chain appears in the sequencing data of a study of blood T cell repertoires in COVID-19. In the study overall: The United States, Italy and Spain provided the acute and convalescent COVID-19 samples. In each case, the material was cDNA or gDNA derived from T cells, B-cell-depleted T cells, or PBMCs.

V was cut by 0 bases and J by 8 bases, with 8 bases left in between. Looked up from germline, CDR1 is MNHEY and CDR2 is SVGAGI. The CDR3 covers 13 residues. Study processing details: The authors estimated nucleated cell counts from reference gene primer amplification. Profiled with immunoSEQ multiplex PCR; TCRdb holds only in-frame clones, not every one. The V and J calls and clone size come from that table; D and trimming were worked out from the DNA. The table shows 90,000 to 100,000 clones, with approximately 84% occurring only once. The chain combines TRBV6-5 with TRBJ1-3; no clear D gene. Material: peripheral blood. The TCR sequence derives from a woman of 80 years or more with acute or convalescent COVID-19. CDR3 DNA sequence: TGTGCCAGCAGTTACTCGGAGGGATACACCATATATTTT. It translates to CASSYSEGYTIYF.